Presented here are 7 T cell receptor beta chains from one specimen sequenced in a study of Ad26.COV2.S vaccination and SARS-CoV-2 variants. Libraries were prepared by immunoSEQ multiplex PCR; TCRdb keeps only in-frame clonotypes and omits some of them. The table shows about 440,000 clones, with around 90% occurring only once. Treatment indicated: 19 received Ad26.COV2.S at low or high dose, single or two shots; 5 received placebo; per-sample allocation not given. Sampling was performed 63 days after the first vaccine or placebo injection. This specimen consisted of peripheral blood, obtained in a trial of Ad26.COV2.S vaccine versus placebo. The receptors derive from a person between 18 and 65 years old who received the Ad26.COV2.S COVID-19 vaccine or a placebo.

This rearrangement joins TRBV6-5 to TRBJ1-2, with D perhaps TRBD1 (5 bases). The CDR3 length is 13 residues. The germline CDR1 and CDR2 sequences are MNHEY and SVGAGI. The germline V and J ends were trimmed by 8 bases and 4 bases, with 14 bases remaining between them. CDR3 sequence reads: CASRVGGGYGYTF. CDR3 in DNA: TGTGCCAGCCGGGTCGGGGGGGGCTATGGCTACACCTTC.

The chain recombines TRBV21-1 with TRBJ1-2; no check of the table's D call, TRBD1, against the DNA was made. TRBV21-1 is termed a pseudogene. CDR3 length: 15 residues. The CDR3 here is CASSGRDRGIFGYTF. The CDR3 DNA sequence: TGTGCCAGCAGCGGCCGGGACAGGGGTATCTTTGGCTACACCTTC.

This chain joins TRBV2 and TRBJ1-1; 7 bases are a match to TRBD1. CDR3 length equals 14 residues. Trimming at V came to 6 bases and at J to 2 bases, leaving 6 bases not matched to a gene. Germline CDR1 reads SNHLY; CDR2 reads FYNNEI. CDR3 in amino acids: CASRDTGVNTEAFF. The CDR3 coding sequence is TGTGCCAGCAGGGACACAGGGGTAAACACTGAAGCTTTCTTT.

The gene calls are TRBV6-1 and TRBJ1-2; no definite D call. The CDR3 runs to 12 residues. Trimming stripped 0 bases from V and 2 bases from J, with 1 base between. Germline loops: CDR1 MNHNS, CDR2 SASEGT. The CDR3 sequence is CASSEANYGYTF. The CDR3 coding sequence is TGTGCCAGCAGTGAAGCGAACTATGGCTACACCTTC.

V gene TRBV6-4 combines with J gene TRBJ2-2, with D possibly matching TRBD2 (7 bases). Trimming left V 9 bases short and J 3 bases short, with 17 bases between. This CDR3 has 15 residues. Per germline, CDR1 MRHNA and CDR2 SNTAGT. This CDR3 is CARTTGEGDTGELFF. CDR3 coding DNA: TGTGCCAGGACTACGGGGGAGGGGGACACCGGGGAGCTGTTTTTT.

The J gene is TRBJ2-3, the V gene TRBV13; no clear D gene. CDR3 length equals 18 residues. Trimming left V 5 bases short and J 2 bases short, with 23 bases between. Germline V gives CDR1 PRHDT, CDR2 FYEKMQ (reference sequence). The DNA for the CDR3 is TGTGCCAGCAGCCCCCAAGGCCCCCGTCTAGATAACACAGATACGCAGTATTTT. Its protein is CASSPQGPRLDNTDTQYF.

V usage is TRBV6-1 and J usage is TRBJ1-2; D is undetermined. The germline V gene encodes CDR1 MNHNS and CDR2 SASEGT. The CDR3 is 15 amino acids. The V and J ends lost 3 bases and 0 bases respectively, with 11 bases between them. CDR3 sequence reads: CASSDDSGANYGYTF. The CDR3 region has the DNA TGTGCCAGCAGTGATGATTCAGGAGCTAACTATGGCTACACCTTC.